This T cell receptor beta chain appears in the sequencing data of a study of blood T cell repertoires in COVID-19. Method: immunoSEQ multiplex PCR; TCRdb's copy keeps in-frame clones and lacks some. The data hold about 230,000 clones, with approximately 81% observed a single time. CDR1 and CDR2 (germline): SQVTM, ANQGSEA. V was shortened by 4 bases and J by 5 bases, with 8 bases between the two germline ends. CDR3 size: 12 residues. This clonotype originated in a man aged 35 to 55 with acute or convalescent COVID-19. This chain links TRBV29-1 with TRBJ1-4; no clear D gene. The specimen was peripheral blood. CDR3 nucleotide sequence: TGCAGCGTTGGCGCCGCCAATGAAAAACTGTTTTTT. Its translation: CSVGAANEKLFF.